This T cell receptor beta chain was documented in a study of T cell repertoires in cytomegalovirus infection. As for the study in general: Used in the study were CMV epitopes, some recently identified and HLA-C-restricted, others well-studied and HLA-B-restricted. Through public TCR beta signatures, both CMV infection and matching HLA type were indicated. Study-wide findings and caveats: Cumulative public TCR beta family frequency identified CMV carriers with the relevant HLA.

This clonotype was seen a handful of times. Antigen specificity is unknown. V lost 4 bases and J 5 bases, leaving 17 bases between the germline ends. CDR3 length equals 15 residues. CDR1 and CDR2 from the germline V gene are SEHNR and FQNEAQ (reference sequence). Each CDR3 protein gets one entry after TCRdb re-called the reads with MiXCR. The sample contains roughly 500,000 distinct CDR3 sequences, around a third of which appear only once. The genes are TRBV7-9 and TRBJ1-1; D might be TRBD1 (5 bases). The material sequenced was cultured PBMCs, taken from culture after CMV antigen stimulation. This sequence originates from a human donor in good health (CMV status not recorded). Some clones in this sample may be carry-over from other donors' samples. Written as DNA, the CDR3 is TGTGCCAGCAGCTATATGGGACCCCGCGGAACTGAAGCTTTCTTT. Its protein is CASSYMGPRGTEAFF.